The sequence of this T cell receptor beta chain was determined in a study of blood T cell repertoires in COVID-19. Study as a whole: The origin of the acute and convalescent COVID-19 samples was the United States, Italy and Spain.

In the original workflow: Counts of nucleated cells, estimated from reference gene primer amplification, were obtained. This table comes from immunoSEQ multiplex PCR, and its TCRdb copy is limited to in-frame clones, with some not included. The V and J calls and the clone size are those of that table, but D and trimming were determined from the DNA. In the table there are around 170,000 clones, over 75% of which are singletons. Two consecutive negative NP/OP PCR tests, clearance, or resolved symptoms defined Cohort 3 recovery. Germline CDR1 and CDR2: SGHRS and YFSETQ. The CDR3 spans 16 residues. Trimming removed 4 bases from V and 0 bases from J, with 11 bases in between.

This chain links TRBV5-1 with TRBJ2-6; no clear D gene. The sequencing sample was made of PBMCs or T cells enriched from blood (not recorded which). The source of this sequence is a woman in her forties or fifties who had recovered from COVID-19. The CDR3 sequence: CASSLTLRSGANVLTF. The CDR3 DNA follows: TGCGCCAGCAGCCTTACACTACGCTCTGGGGCCAACGTCCTGACTTTC.